This is a list of T cell receptor beta chains from one sample in a study of cytomegalovirus exposure and HLA in healthy donors. Generated by immunoSEQ multiplex PCR, the TCRdb table keeps only in-frame clones and is missing some. Among about 180,000 clones listed, 75% to 85% were seen once. The material sequenced was PBMCs. The receptors come from a woman aged 45 to 65 in good health and CMV-seropositive. The CDR3 runs from the conserved cysteine through the conserved F or W. A D gene is named only where the DNA matches it firmly. For some rows the clone size is stated as once, few or many, or as a class when expanded; others skip it.

V	size	D	J	DNA	CDR3
TRBV11-2	.	.	TRBJ1-6	TGTGCCAGCAGTCTCGCGGGGCAATATAATTCACCCCTCCACTTT	CASSLAGQYNSPLHF
TRBV5-8	once	TRBD1	TRBJ2-3	TGTGCCAGCAGCTTGGGATTGTTGGGACAGGGAACAGATACGCAGTATTTT	CASSLGLLGQGTDTQYF
TRBV29-1	.	TRBD2	TRBJ2-5	TGCAGCGCAGGGACTAACCAAGAGACCCAGTACTTC	CSAGTNQETQYF
TRBV25-1	.	TRBD1	TRBJ1-2	TGTGCCACCGGCACGTCGACAGGGGGCGATCGTGGCTACACCTTC	CATGTSTGGDRGYTF
TRBV19	.	.	TRBJ1-2	TGTGCCAGTAGCCGCGGCGAGCTGTTCTATGGCTACACCTTC	CASSRGELFYGYTF
TRBV25-1	.	TRBD1	TRBJ1-4	TGTGCCAGCAGTGAACCGACAGGGGGCGCGGGTGAAAAACTGTTTTTT	CASSEPTGGAGEKLFF
TRBV6-1	.	.	TRBJ1-3	TGTGCCAGCAGTGCCGGAATGCGGGGAAACACCATATATTTT	CASSAGMRGNTIYF
TRBV27	.	TRBD1	TRBJ1-5	TGTGCCAGCAGTTCCCATGGACAGGGCAATCAGCCCCAGCATTTT	CASSSHGQGNQPQHF
TRBV28	few	.	TRBJ1-5	TGTGCCAGCACTTTAGACAGGAACAATCAGCCCCAGCATTTT	CASTLDRNNQPQHF
TRBV7-9	.	TRBD2	TRBJ2-1	TGTTCCAGCAGCTCCCCTAGGGCTAGCGGGGGGGCCCCGGCCAATGAGCAGTTCTTC	CSSSSPRASGGAPANEQFF